This is a list of T cell receptor beta chains from one sample in a study of T cell responses to AZD1222 COVID-19 vaccine. The assay was immunoSEQ multiplex PCR, and TCRdb's table has in-frame clones only and misses some. The table includes more than 85,000 clones, about 90% detected once. The sequencing used peripheral blood, collected on day 0 of AZD1222 vaccination. All receptors derive from an adult in good health. Each CDR3 is given with its conserved first and last residue. A D gene is named only where the DNA matches it firmly. Clone size is shown for a subset of rows, as once, few, many or a class of expanded clone.

d_gene | j_gene | v_gene | abundance | CDR3nt | CDR3aa
- | TRBJ1-4 | TRBV7-9 | - | TGTGCCAGCAGCTTGCAGGAGACCAGAAATGAAAAACTGTTTTTT | CASSLQETRNEKLFF
- | TRBJ1-5 | TRBV4-3 | - | TGCGCCAGCAGCCAAGATGGGGGGGGAAGTGGCAATCAGCCCCAGCATTTT | CASSQDGGGSGNQPQHF
- | TRBJ1-3 | TRBV5-5 | - | TGTGCCAGCAGCAAGGGTAACGAAAACACCATATATTTT | CASSKGNENTIYF
- | TRBJ1-3 | TRBV4-3 | - | TGCGCCAGCAGCCAACGAACAGGGTCCAGAAACACCATATATTTT | CASSQRTGSRNTIYF
- | TRBJ2-1 | TRBV11-3 | once | TGTGCCAGCAGCTTAGCGGCTAGCTACGGGAATGAGCAGTTCTTC | CASSLAASYGNEQFF
TRBD1 | TRBJ2-7 | TRBV28 | - | TGTGCCAGCACTCCATGGCGGGACAGGGGCTCCTACGAGCAGTACTTC | CASTPWRDRGSYEQYF
- | TRBJ2-2 | TRBV7-2 | - | TGTGCCAGCAGCGTAGGAGTCGGCAGGAGTACCGGGGAGCTGTTTTTT | CASSVGVGRSTGELFF
- | TRBJ1-1 | TRBV15 | - | TGTGCCACCAGCAGAGATGGGACGGGCCGGAACACTGAAGCTTTCTTT | CATSRDGTGRNTEAFF
- | TRBJ2-7 | TRBV6-5 | - | TGTGCCAGCAGTAGGGCCAAGGTCTACGAGCAGTACTTC | CASSRAKVYEQYF
- | TRBJ2-1 | TRBV2 | - | TGTGCCAGCAGGGGGGACCGGCGGGGCTCCTCCTACAATGAGCAGTTCTTC | CASRGDRRGSSYNEQFF
- | TRBJ1-5 | TRBV27 | - | TGTGCCAGCAGTTTATCGGGGGATTATAGCAATCAGCCCCAGCATTTT | CASSLSGDYSNQPQHF
- | TRBJ1-2 | TRBV5-1 | once | TGCGCCAGCAGCTTGGCCGACCGAGGCTACACCTTC | CASSLADRGYTF
- | TRBJ2-2 | TRBV9 | - | TGTGCCAGCAGCCCCCAAGGCGGTAACACCGGGGAGCTGTTTTTT | CASSPQGGNTGELFF
- | TRBJ1-2 | TRBV12-3/TRBV12-4 | - | TGTGCCAGCATGGATTCGAACGTCTATGGCTACACCTTC | CASMDSNVYGYTF
TRBD1 | TRBJ1-5 | TRBV11-1 | - | TGTGCCAGCAGCTTGGGGACAGAGCGCAATCAGCCCCAGCATTTT | CASSLGTERNQPQHF
TRBD2 | TRBJ2-7 | TRBV7-3 | - | TGTGCCAGCAGCTTATTTGGCGGGAGATATGACGAGCAGTACTTC | CASSLFGGRYDEQYF
TRBD1 | TRBJ2-7 | TRBV11-3 | - | TGTGCCAGCAGCTTAGATATATCTATCGTGGGGACAGAGTCCTACGAGCAGTACTTC | CASSLDISIVGTESYEQYF
TRBD2 | TRBJ2-2 | TRBV2 | - | TGTGCCAGCAGGGGGACTAGCGGGAGGGCCTACACCGGGGAGCTGTTTTTT | CASRGTSGRAYTGELFF
- | TRBJ1-1 | TRBV30 | - | TGTGCCTGGAGGAAGAACACTGAAGCTTTCTTT | CAWRKNTEAFF
- | TRBJ1-5 | TRBV5-1 | - | TGCGCCAGCAGCTTGGGGTCCTACCCCGATCAGCCCCAGCATTTT | CASSLGSYPDQPQHF
- | TRBJ2-2 | TRBV11-2 | - | TGTGCCAGCAGCTTAAGGGGGGCTAGCGGAGTCGGGGAGCTGTTTTTT | CASSLRGASGVGELFF
- | TRBJ2-7 | TRBV28 | - | TGTGCCAGCAGTCAACCCCACAGGGTCGACGAGCAGTACTTC | CASSQPHRVDEQYF
TRBD1 | TRBJ2-5 | TRBV5-4 | - | TGTGCCAGCGCACCCGGGGGACAGGGGGGTCAAGAGACCCAGTACTTC | CASAPGGQGGQETQYF
TRBD1 | TRBJ2-6 | TRBV24-1 | - | TGTGCCACCAGTGATACCCCGCCAGGGGGCATCCCCAACTCTGGGGCCAACGTCCTGACTTTC | CATSDTPPGGIPNSGANVLTF
TRBD1 | TRBJ1-2 | TRBV5-1 | - | TGCGCCAGCAGCTTGACAGGGGTCCCTGACTATGGCTACACCTTC | CASSLTGVPDYGYTF
- | TRBJ2-3 | TRBV7-9 | - | TGTGCCAGCACAAAGGGGGACTACGACACAGATACGCAGTATTTT | CASTKGDYDTDTQYF
- | TRBJ1-5 | TRBV18 | - | TGTGCCAGCTCACCGTTAATTGATCAGCCCCAGCATTTT | CASSPLIDQPQHF
- | TRBJ2-2 | TRBV10-3 | - | TGTGCCATCAGTGAGTCTAAGGGGCGGGACACCGGGGAGCTGTTTTTT | CAISESKGRDTGELFF
- | TRBJ1-4 | TRBV18 | - | TGTGCCAGCTCACCACGGCAGGGCCGGGAAAAACTGTTTTTT | CASSPRQGREKLFF
- | TRBJ1-2 | TRBV4-2 | - | TGTGCCAGCAGCCAAGATTTAATCCCTTCTCTGAGCTATGGCTACACCTTC | CASSQDLIPSLSYGYTF
TRBD2 | TRBJ2-5 | TRBV2 | - | TGTGCCAGCACCCGGGCTAGCGGGAGCCCAGGAGAGACCCAGTACTTC | CASTRASGSPGETQYF
- | TRBJ1-2 | TRBV27 | once | TGTGCCAGCAGGTCCACAGGGATCTATGGCTACACCTTC | CASRSTGIYGYTF
- | TRBJ1-3 | TRBV19 | once | TGTGCCAGTAGTACGAATAAAAACGGAGGAAACACCATATATTTT | CASSTNKNGGNTIYF
TRBD2 | TRBJ2-7 | TRBV11-2 | - | TGTGCCAGCCGGCCGGGGGGTAGCTACGAGCAGTACTTC | CASRPGGSYEQYF
- | TRBJ2-2 | TRBV10-3 | - | TGTGCCATCAGTGAGTACGGTCCGGGAGGGGAGCTGTTTTTT | CAISEYGPGGELFF
TRBD1 | TRBJ2-2 | TRBV7-2 | - | TGTGCCAGCAGGGGGACAGGGAGGGCCACCGGGGAGCTGTTTTTT | CASRGTGRATGELFF
- | TRBJ2-1 | TRBV27 | - | TGTGCCAGCAGTTTATTTCAGGGTGGTGAGCAGTTCTTC | CASSLFQGGEQFF
TRBD2 | TRBJ2-5 | TRBV4-2 | - | TGTGCCAGCAGCCAAGGTGTAGGGGCACCGACTAGCGACGAAGAGACCCAGTACTTC | CASSQGVGAPTSDEETQYF
- | TRBJ2-5 | TRBV5-1 | - | TGCGCCAGCAGTTGGGGCGCCAGGGAGACCCAGTACTTC | CASSWGARETQYF
- | TRBJ2-1 | TRBV4-2 | once | TGTGCCAGCAGCCCACAGTCATCACGGGGGGCCGTCAACAATGAGCAGTTCTTC | CASSPQSSRGAVNNEQFF
- | TRBJ2-3 | TRBV11-1 | - | TGTGCCAGCAGCTTAGCACCTGGTCTCGATACGCAGTATTTT | CASSLAPGLDTQYF
TRBD2 | TRBJ2-3 | TRBV11-2 | - | TGTGCCAGCAGCCGCGGGGGGCCCTCAGATACGCAGTATTTT | CASSRGGPSDTQYF
- | TRBJ1-4 | TRBV5-1 | - | TGCGCCAGCAGCCGGCGGACAGCTACTAATGAAAAACTGTTTTTT | CASSRRTATNEKLFF
TRBD1 | TRBJ2-2 | TRBV7-6 | medium-sized | TGTGCCAGCAGCGTCCCGGGGACAGGCGTCAACACCGGGGAGCTGTTTTTT | CASSVPGTGVNTGELFF
TRBD1 | TRBJ1-1 | TRBV29-1 | - | TGCAGCGGCTCCGGGACAGAGAACACTGAAGCTTTCTTT | CSGSGTENTEAFF
- | TRBJ2-7 | TRBV5-5 | once | TGTGCCAGCAGCCCTGGGACGGGCGAGCAGTACTTC | CASSPGTGEQYF
TRBD2 | TRBJ2-3 | TRBV7-2 | - | TGTGCCAGCAGCAGAACTAGCGTCGACGATACGCAGTATTTT | CASSRTSVDDTQYF
TRBD2 | TRBJ2-2 | TRBV6-2/TRBV6-3 | - | TGTGCCAGCAGCCCCGGGCTAGCGGGGGGCCAAGGCGGGGAGCTGTTTTTT | CASSPGLAGGQGGELFF
- | TRBJ1-2 | TRBV4-3 | - | TGCGCCAGCAGCCACCTCACCAGGGTCTTTAAGGGCTACACCTTC | CASSHLTRVFKGYTF
- | TRBJ1-5 | TRBV5-1 | - | TGCGCCAGCAGCTTCGGGAGGGGTCAGCCCCAGCATTTT | CASSFGRGQPQHF
TRBD1 | TRBJ2-2 | TRBV10-3 | - | TGTGCCATCAGTAAGGACAGGGTTCTGAGCGGGGAGCTGTTTTTT | CAISKDRVLSGELFF
- | TRBJ1-1 | TRBV18 | - | TGTGCCAGCTCACCACCGGGGGACACTGAAGCTTTCTTT | CASSPPGDTEAFF
TRBD2 | TRBJ2-1 | TRBV18 | - | TGTGCCAGCTCACCGGGGACTAGCGGGCTCAATGAGCAGTTCTTC | CASSPGTSGLNEQFF